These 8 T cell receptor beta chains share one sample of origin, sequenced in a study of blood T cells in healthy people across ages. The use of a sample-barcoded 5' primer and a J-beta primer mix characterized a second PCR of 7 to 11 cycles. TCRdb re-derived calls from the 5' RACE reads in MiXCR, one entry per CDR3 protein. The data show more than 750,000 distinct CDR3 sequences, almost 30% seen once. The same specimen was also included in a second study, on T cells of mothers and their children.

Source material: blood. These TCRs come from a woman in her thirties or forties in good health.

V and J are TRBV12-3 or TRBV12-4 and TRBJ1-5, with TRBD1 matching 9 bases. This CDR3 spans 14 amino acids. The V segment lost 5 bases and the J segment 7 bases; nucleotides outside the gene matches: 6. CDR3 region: CASSLTGGVQPQHF. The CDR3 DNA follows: TGTGCCAGCAGTCTAACAGGGGGCGTGCAGCCCCAGCATTTT.

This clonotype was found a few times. CDR3 sequence (DNA): TGTGCCAGCAGTGAAGCGCTTTGGAGGGGGCCGTACTTC. This translates into CASSEALWRGPYF. The rearrangement joins TRBV2 to TRBJ2-7; possibly TRBD1 for D (7 bases). The CDR3 has 13 amino acids. Trimming stripped 0 bases from V and 12 bases from J, with 15 bases between. Germline lookup yields CDR1 SNHLY and CDR2 FYNNEI. The full variable domain, in which reference TRBV2 and TRBJ2-7 provide the parts outside the CDR3, is EPEVTQTPSHQVTQMGQEVILRCVPISNHLYFYWYRQILGQKVEFLVSFYNNEISEKSEIFDDQFSVERPDGSNFTLKIRSTKLEDSAMYFCASSEALWRGPYFGPGTRLTVT.

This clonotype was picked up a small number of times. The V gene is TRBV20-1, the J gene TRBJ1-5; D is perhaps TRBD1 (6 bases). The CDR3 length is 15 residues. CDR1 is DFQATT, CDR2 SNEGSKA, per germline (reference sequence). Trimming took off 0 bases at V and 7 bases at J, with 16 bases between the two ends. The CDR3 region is CSARDLQGLRQPQHF. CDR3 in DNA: TGCAGTGCTAGAGATTTACAGGGACTGCGGCAGCCCCAGCATTTT.

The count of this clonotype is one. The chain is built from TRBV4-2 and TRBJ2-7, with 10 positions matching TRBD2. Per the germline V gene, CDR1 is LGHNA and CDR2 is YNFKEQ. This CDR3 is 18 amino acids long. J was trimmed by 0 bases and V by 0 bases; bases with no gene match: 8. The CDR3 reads CASSQESPASGGSYEQYF. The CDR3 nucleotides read TGTGCCAGCAGCCAAGAATCACCGGCTAGCGGGGGCTCCTACGAGCAGTACTTC.

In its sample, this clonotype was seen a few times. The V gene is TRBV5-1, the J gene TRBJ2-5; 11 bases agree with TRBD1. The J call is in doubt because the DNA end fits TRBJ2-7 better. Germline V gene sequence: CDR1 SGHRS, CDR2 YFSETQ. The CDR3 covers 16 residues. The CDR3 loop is CASSWTGGVQPGEQYF. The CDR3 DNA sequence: TGCGCCAGCAGCTGGACAGGGGGCGTACAACCGGGCGAGCAGTACTTC.

Here the CDR3 DNA reads TGTGCCAGCTCACCAGATGCCCTAGAAGGAGAGACCCAGTACTTC. Translation gives CASSPDALEGETQYF. The chain links TRBV18 to TRBJ2-5; D gene ambiguous. This CDR3 contains 15 residues. CDR1 KGHSH and CDR2 LQKENI come from the germline V gene. V was pared by 2 bases and J by 4 bases, with 14 bases between. Variable domain in full (rest from reference TRBV18 and TRBJ2-5): NAGVMQNPRHLVRRRGQEARLRCSPMKGHSHVYWYRQLPEEGLKFMVYLQKENIIDESGMPKERFSAEFPKEGPSILRIQQVVRGDSAAYFCASSPDALEGETQYFGPGTRLLVL.

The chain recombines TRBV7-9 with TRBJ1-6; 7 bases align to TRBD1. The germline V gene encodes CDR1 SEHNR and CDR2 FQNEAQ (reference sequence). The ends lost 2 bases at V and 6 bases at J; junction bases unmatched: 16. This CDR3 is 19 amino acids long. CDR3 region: CASSLIRSRDSLSNSPLHF. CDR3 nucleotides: TGTGCCAGCAGCTTAATACGCTCCCGGGACAGCCTGAGTAATTCACCCCTCCACTTT.

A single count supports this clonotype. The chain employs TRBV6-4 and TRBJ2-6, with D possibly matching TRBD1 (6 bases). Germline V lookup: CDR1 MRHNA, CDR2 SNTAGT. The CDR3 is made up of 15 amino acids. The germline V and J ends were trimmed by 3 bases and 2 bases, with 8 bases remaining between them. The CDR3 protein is CASSEGQTGANVLTF. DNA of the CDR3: TGTGCCAGCAGTGAAGGACAGACTGGGGCCAACGTCCTGACTTTC.